These 24 T cell receptor beta chains share one sample of origin, sequenced in a study of OX40 agonist ivuxolimab in advanced cancers. Measured with immunoSEQ multiplex PCR; TCRdb has only the in-frame clones, and not every one. The table shows 47,000 or so clones, with roughly 90% occurring only once. Material: CD4+ or CD8+ T cells sorted from blood, obtained in a trial of the OX40 agonist ivuxolimab. The receptors here all came from an adult with an advanced solid tumor such as melanoma, head and neck, liver or kidney cancer.

The table lists this clone with a few counts. The rearrangement joins TRBV6-5 to TRBJ1-2, with a tentative D call TRBD1 (5 bases). Trimming pared 11 bases from V and 4 bases from J, leaving 14 bases between. The CDR3 covers 12 residues. Germline-derived CDR1 and CDR2 are MNHEY and SVGAGI. The CDR3 DNA is TGTGCCTCAGTGGGGCGGAGCTATGGCTACACCTTC. Its protein is CASVGRSYGYTF.

The V gene is TRBV27, the J gene TRBJ1-6; TRBD1 matches at 7 bases. The V gene's germline CDR1 is MNHEY and CDR2 SMNVEV (reference sequence). The CDR3 consists of 14 residues. CDR3 coding DNA: TGTGCAAGCGGGGCGACAGGGTTTAATTCACCCCTCCACTTT. Translated: CASGATGFNSPLHF.

The V gene is TRBV30, the J gene TRBJ1-1; unclear D gene. CDR3 length equals 13 residues. Germline-derived CDR1 and CDR2 are GTSNPN and SVGIG (reference sequence). V dropped 3 bases and J dropped 4 bases, with 12 bases sitting between them. This chain's CDR3 is CAWRKGFGTEAFF. The CDR3 bases are TGTGCCTGGAGAAAAGGGTTTGGCACTGAAGCTTTCTTT.

CDR3 region: CASSDGVVGYTF. CDR3 sequence (DNA): TGTGCCAGTAGTGATGGGGTTGTCGGCTACACCTTC. V is TRBV19 and J is TRBJ1-2; D is unresolved. Trimming left V 5 bases short and J 8 bases short, with 12 bases between. The CDR3 covers 12 residues. Germline V CDR1 and CDR2: LNHDA, SQIVND (reference sequence).

The V call is TRBV7-2, the J call TRBJ2-7; D possibly corresponds to TRBD2 (6 bases). CDR1 is SGHTA, CDR2 FQGNSA, per germline. The ends were cut back, 5 bases at V and 0 bases at J, with 8 bases in the middle. This CDR3 has 13 amino acids. The CDR3 DNA sequence: TGTGCCAGCAGCATGACTAGCTCCTACGAGCAGTACTTC. This translates into CASSMTSSYEQYF.

The chain has TRBV19 and TRBJ1-6; possible D gene TRBD1, 5 bases. Germline loops: CDR1 LNHDA, CDR2 SQIVND (reference sequence). With 3 bases removed from V and 6 bases from J, the gap between germline ends came to 9 bases. This CDR3 comprises 14 residues. The CDR3 spells CASSIAQVNSPLHF. In DNA form, the CDR3 reads TGTGCCAGTAGTATTGCACAGGTTAATTCACCCCTCCACTTT. Full variable domain (missing parts from reference TRBV19 and TRBJ1-6): DGGITQSPKYLFRKEGQNVTLSCEQNLNHDAMYWYRQDPGQGLRLIYYSQIVNDFQKGDIAEGYSVSREKKESFPLTVTSAQKNPTAFYLCASSIAQVNSPLHFGNGTRLTVT.

This chain uses TRBV5-8 with TRBJ2-7; 8 bases line up with TRBD1. Per the germline V gene, CDR1 is SGHTS and CDR2 is YDEGEE. V gave up 0 bases and J gave up 4 bases; unmatched junction bases: 6. The CDR3 consists of 15 residues. This CDR3 reads CASSLANRGIYEQYF. The CDR3 region has the DNA TGTGCCAGCAGCTTGGCCAACAGGGGGATATACGAGCAGTACTTC.

The rearrangement joins TRBV5-1 to TRBJ1-4; 11 positions agree with TRBD1. Germline-derived CDR1 and CDR2 are SGHRS and YFSETQ. The CDR3 loop spans 15 amino acids. The V segment lost 4 bases and the J segment 5 bases; nucleotides outside the gene matches: 4. CDR3 loop: CASSMGQGVNEKLFF. The CDR3 coding sequence is TGCGCCAGCAGCATGGGACAGGGGGTAAATGAAAAACTGTTTTTT.

The chain combines TRBV28 with TRBJ2-7; D gene ambiguous. In germline, CDR1 is MDHEN, CDR2 SYDVKM. The length of the CDR3 is 14 residues. With 7 bases removed from V and 3 bases from J, the gap between germline ends came to 16 bases. The CDR3 DNA is TGTGCCAGCACACCGACGGGCAACCTCTACGAGCAGTACTTC. Protein product: CASTPTGNLYEQYF.

The chain links TRBV19 to TRBJ2-3, with TRBD2 matching over 14 bases. Trimming cost V 4 bases and J 5 bases; bases outside gene matches: 5. Looked up from germline, CDR1 is LNHDA and CDR2 is SQIVND (reference sequence). The CDR3 runs 16 residues. The CDR3 nucleotides read TGTGCCAGTAGTAGACTAGCGGGGGGGCAGATAGATACGCAGTATTTT. Translating gives CASSRLAGGQIDTQYF.

A word on this clone: Other DNA sequences in the same sample also yield this CDR3. The V call is TRBV7-2, the J call TRBJ2-7, with TRBD2 matching over 8 bases. V lost 3 bases to trimming and J lost 3 bases; unmatched junction nucleotides: 4. CDR1 SGHTA and CDR2 FQGNSA come from the germline V gene. This CDR3 is built from 14 residues. CDR3 nucleotides: TGTGCCAGCAGCTTCGGGGCGGGGGGCTACGAGCAGTACTTC. As protein: CASSFGAGGYEQYF.

This clone was seen once. This chain uses TRBV7-6 with TRBJ2-7, with 12 bases fitting TRBD1. The CDR3 is made up of 17 amino acids. After removal of 3 bases from V and 3 bases from J, the junction contained 9 bases not matched to a gene. Germline V gives CDR1 SGHVS, CDR2 FNYEAQ. In DNA, the CDR3 is TGTGCCAGCAGCTTGGGGACAGGGGGCCGGGAAGACTACGAGCAGTACTTC. Its protein product is CASSLGTGGREDYEQYF.

This clone was observed a single time. The chain has TRBV7-2 and TRBJ2-2; D gene unclear. The CDR3 consists of 17 residues. With 8 bases removed from V and 0 bases from J, the gap between germline ends came to 19 bases. Germline V gene data show CDR1 as SGHTA and CDR2 as FQGNSA. The CDR3 sequence is CASHPPPGLANTGELFF. The CDR3 DNA reads TGTGCCAGCCACCCTCCCCCCGGGTTGGCGAACACCGGGGAGCTGTTTTTT.

The V gene is TRBV4-3, the J gene TRBJ1-3; the D gene is possibly TRBD1 (5 bases). Germline CDR1 and CDR2: LGHNA and YSLEER. With 3 bases removed from V and 0 bases from J, the gap between germline ends came to 9 bases. The CDR3 covers 15 residues. The CDR3 loop reads CASSHQGLSGNTIYF. CDR3 nucleotides: TGCGCCAGCAGCCATCAGGGCCTCTCTGGAAACACCATATATTTT.

The J gene is TRBJ1-4, the V gene TRBV7-9; D is possibly TRBD1 (6 bases). With 5 bases removed from V and 8 bases from J, the gap between germline ends came to 24 bases. This CDR3 contains 17 residues. From germline, CDR1 is SEHNR and CDR2 FQNEAQ (reference sequence). The CDR3 bases are TGTGCCAGCAGCCAAACAGGGAGAATCAACCCTGAGGAAAAACTGTTTTTT. Translation gives CASSQTGRINPEEKLFF.

Written as DNA, the CDR3 is TGTGCCAGCAGTTTGGTCGGGACAGGGAATTCACCCCTCCACTTT. Translated: CASSLVGTGNSPLHF. The chain joins TRBV28 to TRBJ1-6, with 9 nucleotides matching TRBD1. Germline loops: CDR1 MDHEN, CDR2 SYDVKM. The CDR3 extends over 15 amino acids. J gave up 7 bases and V 3 bases, and 4 bases lay outside the gene matches.

The chain combines TRBV6-5 with TRBJ2-7; 9 nucleotides agree with TRBD2. The CDR3 extends over 15 amino acids. Unmatched junction bases numbered 12, after V lost 6 bases and J lost 6 bases. Germline V CDR1 and CDR2: MNHEY, SVGAGI. As DNA, the CDR3 is TGTGCCAGCAGCCCCATAGCGGGGGAAGGGGCCGAGCAGTACTTC. Translation gives CASSPIAGEGAEQYF.

CDR3 sequence reads: CASSVVAGVTGELFF. CDR3 nucleotide sequence: TGTGCCAGCAGCGTAGTGGCGGGGGTAACCGGGGAGCTGTTTTTT. The chain couples TRBV9 to TRBJ2-2; 7 bases are a match to TRBD2. This CDR3 has 15 residues. Germline loops: CDR1 SGDLS, CDR2 YYNGEE. V shed 0 bases and J 5 bases; nucleotides not matched to a gene: 4.

The rearrangement uses TRBV4-1 and TRBJ2-7; 9 bases match TRBD2. The CDR3 spans 15 residues. V lost 0 bases and J lost 3; bases outside the gene matches: 3. The germline V gene encodes CDR1 MGHRA and CDR2 YSYEKL. The DNA for the CDR3 is TGCGCCAGCAGCCAAGAGGGACTAGCTCTCTACGAGCAGTACTTC. It is translated as CASSQEGLALYEQYF.

The chain has TRBV5-8 and TRBJ1-5, with TRBD1 identical over 7 bases. Trimming cost V 5 bases and J 0 bases; bases outside gene matches: 5. CDR1 and CDR2 (germline): SGHTS, YDEGEE. The CDR3 contains 15 residues. CDR3 DNA: TGTGCCAGCAGTTCGGGACAGATTAGCAATCAGCCCCAGCATTTT. This gives the protein CASSSGQISNQPQHF.

This clone was counted a single time. The chain has TRBV28 and TRBJ1-1, with D uncertain. The CDR3 contains 14 residues. The germline V and J ends were trimmed by 5 bases and 4 bases, with 14 bases remaining between them. The germline CDR1 and CDR2 sequences are MDHEN and SYDVKM. CDR3 nucleotides: TGTGCCAGCAGTCCACTAAGACTCGTCACTGAAGCTTTCTTT. It specifies CASSPLRLVTEAFF.

The chain links TRBV9 to TRBJ1-2, with D maybe TRBD1 (5 bases). The V and J ends lost 3 bases and 4 bases respectively, with 19 bases between them. The CDR3 length is 16 residues. The germline V gene encodes CDR1 SGDLS and CDR2 YYNGEE. CDR3 coding DNA: TGTGCCAGCAGCGCTTCAAATTACGGGACCACCTATGGCTACACCTTC. This sequence encodes CASSASNYGTTYGYTF.

V gene TRBV5-4 combines with J gene TRBJ2-2, with TRBD2 matching over 11 bases. V gave up 4 bases and J gave up 3 bases; unmatched junction bases: 8. The length of the CDR3 is 17 residues. CDR1 is SGHNT and CDR2 is YYREEE in the germline V gene (reference sequence). The CDR3 here is CASSPDSGGAYTGELFF. The CDR3 DNA is TGTGCCAGCAGCCCAGATAGCGGGGGGGCGTACACCGGGGAGCTGTTTTTT.

This clone turned up a few times. The CDR3 spells CASSRLPDGAQHF. The CDR3 DNA follows: TGTGCCAGCAGCCGTTTACCGGATGGAGCCCAGCATTTT. The rearrangement links TRBV13 to TRBJ1-5; D is unresolved. The V and J ends lost 5 bases and 11 bases respectively, with 16 bases between them. The CDR3 runs to 13 residues. Germline CDR1 PRHDT, CDR2 FYEKMQ (reference sequence).